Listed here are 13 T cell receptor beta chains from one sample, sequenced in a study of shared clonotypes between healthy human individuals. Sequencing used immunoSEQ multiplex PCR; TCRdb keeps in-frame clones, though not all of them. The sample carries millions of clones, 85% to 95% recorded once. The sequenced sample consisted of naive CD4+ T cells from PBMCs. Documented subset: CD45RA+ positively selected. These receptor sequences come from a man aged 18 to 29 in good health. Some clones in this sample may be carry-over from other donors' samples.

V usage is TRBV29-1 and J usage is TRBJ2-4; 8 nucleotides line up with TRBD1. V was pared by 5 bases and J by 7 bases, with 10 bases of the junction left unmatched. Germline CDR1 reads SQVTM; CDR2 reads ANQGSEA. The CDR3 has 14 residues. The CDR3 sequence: CSVTQGAGANIQYF. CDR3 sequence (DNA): TGCAGCGTTACTCAGGGGGCAGGGGCCAACATTCAGTACTTC.

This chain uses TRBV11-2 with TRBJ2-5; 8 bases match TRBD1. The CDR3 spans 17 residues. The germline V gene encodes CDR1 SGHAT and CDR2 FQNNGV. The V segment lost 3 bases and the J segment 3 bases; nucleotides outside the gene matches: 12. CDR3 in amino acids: CASSFPTGTGREETQYF. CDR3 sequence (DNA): TGTGCCAGCAGCTTTCCAACCGGGACAGGAAGAGAAGAGACCCAGTACTTC.

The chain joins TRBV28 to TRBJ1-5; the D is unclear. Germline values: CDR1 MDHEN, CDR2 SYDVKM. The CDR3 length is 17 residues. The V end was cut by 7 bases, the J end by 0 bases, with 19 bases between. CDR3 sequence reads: CASTPLGNRYSNQPQHF. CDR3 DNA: TGTGCCAGCACTCCACTCGGGAATCGATATAGCAATCAGCCCCAGCATTTT.

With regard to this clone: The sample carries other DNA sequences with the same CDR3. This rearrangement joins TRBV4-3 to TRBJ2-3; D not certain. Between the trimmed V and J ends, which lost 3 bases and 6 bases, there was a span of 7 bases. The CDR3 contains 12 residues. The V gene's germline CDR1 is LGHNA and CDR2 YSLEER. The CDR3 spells CASSHRSDTQYF. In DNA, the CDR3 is TGCGCCAGCAGCCATAGATCTGATACGCAGTATTTT.

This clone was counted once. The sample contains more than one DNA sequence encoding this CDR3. The CDR3 DNA reads as TGTGCCAGCAGTCCTAGCGGGAGCGGCACAGATACGCAGTATTTT. This sequence encodes CASSPSGSGTDTQYF. This chain joins TRBV28 and TRBJ2-3, with 10 nucleotides matching TRBD2. Unmatched junction bases numbered 3, after V lost 5 bases and J lost 1 base. The length of the CDR3 is 15 residues. CDR1 is MDHEN, CDR2 SYDVKM, per germline.

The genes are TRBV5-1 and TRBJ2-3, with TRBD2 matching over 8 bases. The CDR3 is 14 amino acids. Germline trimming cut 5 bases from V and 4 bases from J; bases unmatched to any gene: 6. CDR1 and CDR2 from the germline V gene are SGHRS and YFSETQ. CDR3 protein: CASRGLAGADTQYF. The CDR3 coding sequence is TGCGCCAGCAGGGGGCTAGCGGGTGCAGATACGCAGTATTTT.

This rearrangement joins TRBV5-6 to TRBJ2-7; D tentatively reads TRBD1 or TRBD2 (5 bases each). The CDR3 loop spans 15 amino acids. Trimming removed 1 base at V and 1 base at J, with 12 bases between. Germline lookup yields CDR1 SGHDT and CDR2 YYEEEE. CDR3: CASSLTTGTSYEQYF. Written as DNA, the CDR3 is TGTGCCAGCAGCTTGACAACGGGGACGTCCTACGAGCAGTACTTC.

The CDR3 DNA reads as TGTGCCAGCAGCCCGGGCGGGACTACCCCCTACGAGCAGTACTTC. Amino acid sequence: CASSPGGTTPYEQYF. The chain uses TRBV4-2 and TRBJ2-7; the match to TRBD2 covers 7 bases. Germline loops: CDR1 LGHNA, CDR2 YNFKEQ. CDR3 size: 15 residues. The junction had 8 bases not matched to a gene; V was cut back by 4 bases and J by 2 bases.

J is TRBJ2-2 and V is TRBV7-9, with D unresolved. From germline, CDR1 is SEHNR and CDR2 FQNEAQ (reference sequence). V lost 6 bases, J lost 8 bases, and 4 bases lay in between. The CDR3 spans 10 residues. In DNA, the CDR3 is TGTGCCAGCAGGGAGGGGGAGCTGTTTTTT. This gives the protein CASREGELFF.

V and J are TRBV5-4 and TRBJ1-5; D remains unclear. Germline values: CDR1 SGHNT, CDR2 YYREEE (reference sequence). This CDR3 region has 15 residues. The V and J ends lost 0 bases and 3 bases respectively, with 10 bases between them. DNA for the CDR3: TGTGCCAGCAGCTTGGAAGACGGATCCAATCAGCCCCAGCATTTT. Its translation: CASSLEDGSNQPQHF.

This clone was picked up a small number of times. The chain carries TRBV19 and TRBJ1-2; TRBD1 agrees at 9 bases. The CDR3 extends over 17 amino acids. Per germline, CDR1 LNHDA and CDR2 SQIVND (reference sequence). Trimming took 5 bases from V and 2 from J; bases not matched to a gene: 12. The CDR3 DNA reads TGTGCCAGTAGTCCCCTCCGGGACAGGGCATCGAACTATGGCTACACCTTC. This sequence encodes CASSPLRDRASNYGYTF. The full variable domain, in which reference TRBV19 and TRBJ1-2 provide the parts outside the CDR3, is DGGITQSPKYLFRKEGQNVTLSCEQNLNHDAMYWYRQDPGQGLRLIYYSQIVNDFQKGDIAEGYSVSREKKESFPLTVTSAQKNPTAFYLCASSPLRDRASNYGYTFGSGTRLTVV.

The CDR3 coding sequence is TGTGCCAGTAGTAGCGGACAGGCGAACACTGAAGCTTTCTTT. Translating gives CASSSGQANTEAFF. This sequence joins TRBV19 and TRBJ1-1; 7 bases align to TRBD1. Germline V gene data show CDR1 as LNHDA and CDR2 as SQIVND (reference sequence). This CDR3 region has 14 residues. The ends lost 4 bases at V and 1 base at J; junction bases unmatched: 3.

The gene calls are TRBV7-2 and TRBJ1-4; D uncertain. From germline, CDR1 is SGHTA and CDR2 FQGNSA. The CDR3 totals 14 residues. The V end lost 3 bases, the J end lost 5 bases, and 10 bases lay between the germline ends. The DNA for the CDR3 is TGTGCCAGCAGCTTGGTATCTTTAAATGAAAAACTGTTTTTT. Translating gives CASSLVSLNEKLFF.